The 26 T cell receptor beta chains reported below all come from one sample, sequenced in a study of blood T cell repertoires in COVID-19. Method: immunoSEQ multiplex PCR; TCRdb's copy keeps in-frame clones and lacks some. Here the sample spans tens of thousands of clones, roughly 82% being singletons. Sequencing was carried out using peripheral blood. All receptors derive from a man aged 45-60 years with active or convalescent COVID-19.

This clone occurred once. The rearrangement links TRBV5-5 to TRBJ2-2; 12 bases match TRBD2. Germline CDR1 is SGHKS and CDR2 is YYEKEE (reference sequence). V shed 2 bases, J shed 3 bases, and the junction held 11 bases outside the gene matches. This CDR3 has 19 amino acids. The CDR3 region has the DNA TGTGCCAGCAGCTTCCTAGCGGGGGGGCCTTATGTTTACACCGGGGAGCTGTTTTTT. Translated, it gives CASSFLAGGPYVYTGELFF.

The V gene is TRBV27, the J gene TRBJ2-1; 8 nucleotides match TRBD1. This CDR3 comprises 15 residues. V lost 2 bases, J lost 1 base, and 1 base stayed unmatched. Germline lookup yields CDR1 MNHEY and CDR2 SMNVEV (reference sequence). The CDR3 coding sequence is TGTGCCAGCAGTTTAGACAGGGGTTCCTACAATGAGCAGTTCTTC. It codes for CASSLDRGSYNEQFF.

The table lists this clone with a count of one. This sequence joins TRBV9 and TRBJ2-5; 12 bases map to TRBD2. The J segment lost 5 bases and the V segment lost 4 bases, leaving 3 bases of the junction unmatched. Per the germline V gene, CDR1 is SGDLS and CDR2 is YYNGEE. The CDR3 runs to 14 residues. CDR3 bases: TGTGCCAGCAGCACACTAGCGGGGGGCGAGACCCAGTACTTC. Protein sequence: CASSTLAGGETQYF.

The chain carries TRBV25-1 and TRBJ1-6; D gene uncertain. This CDR3 has 15 residues. CDR1 is MGHDK, CDR2 SYGVNS, per germline. V was cut by 5 bases and J by 7 bases, with 15 bases left in between. CDR3 amino acids: CASSRESPSNSPLHF. For the CDR3, the DNA is TGTGCCAGCAGTAGAGAAAGTCCATCGAATTCACCCCTCCACTTT.

For the CDR3, the DNA is TGCAGCGCCGGCCCTGGAGGGGGCTGGGGGAACACTGAAGCTTTCTTT. Residues: CSAGPGGGWGNTEAFF. J is TRBJ1-1 and V is TRBV29-1; 7 positions match TRBD1. Germline CDR1 SQVTM, CDR2 ANQGSEA. The junction had 15 bases not matched to a gene; V was cut back by 7 bases and J by 1 base. CDR3 length: 16 residues.

V is TRBV30 and J is TRBJ1-5; possibly TRBD1 for D (5 bases). Germline CDR1 reads GTSNPN; CDR2 reads SVGIG (reference sequence). This CDR3 has 14 residues. Trimming removed 2 bases at V and 2 bases at J, with 10 bases between. For the CDR3, the DNA is TGTGCCTGGAGTACGGGGGGGGGCAATCAGCCCCAGCATTTT. It codes for CAWSTGGGNQPQHF.

CDR3 loop: CASSEQRIGNEQFF. Here the CDR3 DNA reads TGTGCCAGCAGTGAGCAGAGGATTGGCAATGAGCAGTTCTTC. This chain links TRBV25-1 with TRBJ2-1; D is undetermined. The CDR3 runs to 14 residues. V was cut by 3 bases and J by 6 bases, with 12 bases left in between. Germline-derived CDR1 and CDR2 are MGHDK and SYGVNS.

V usage is TRBV5-1 and J usage is TRBJ1-1; D possibly corresponds to TRBD1 (5 bases). V gave up 1 base and J gave up 0 bases, with 10 bases separating them. The CDR3 totals 15 residues. Germline CDR1 is SGHRS and CDR2 is YFSETQ. The CDR3 region has the DNA TGCGCCAGCAGCTTGCAGGGCAGGATGAACACTGAAGCTTTCTTT. Its protein is CASSLQGRMNTEAFF.

The chain links TRBV2 to TRBJ1-1; no clear D. This CDR3 has 14 residues. The V and J ends lost 7 bases and 2 bases respectively, with 14 bases between them. CDR1 is SNHLY, CDR2 FYNNEI, per germline. CDR3 sequence reads: CASIPNGANTEAFF. Written as DNA, the CDR3 is TGTGCCAGCATCCCAAATGGAGCTAACACTGAAGCTTTCTTT.

The J gene is TRBJ2-3, the V gene TRBV9; tentatively, D is TRBD1 (5 bases). The V and J ends lost 0 bases and 1 base respectively, with 12 bases between them. This CDR3 is 16 amino acids long. The germline V gene encodes CDR1 SGDLS and CDR2 YYNGEE. As DNA, the CDR3 is TGTGCCAGCAGCGTAGAGGCAGGGTATCGCACAGATACGCAGTATTTT. The encoded protein is CASSVEAGYRTDTQYF.

This sequence joins TRBV7-2 and TRBJ1-2, with D tentatively TRBD1 (5 bases). Germline V lookup: CDR1 SGHTA, CDR2 FQGNSA. V lost 4 bases, J lost 0 bases, and 18 bases lay in between. The CDR3 covers 17 residues. CDR3: CASSSPPRATSNYGYTF. CDR3 nucleotide sequence: TGTGCCAGCAGCTCCCCGCCCAGGGCAACTTCTAACTATGGCTACACCTTC. The whole variable domain, remainder taken from reference TRBV7-2 and TRBJ1-2, is GAGVSQSPSNKVTEKGKDVELRCDPISGHTALYWYRQSLGQGLEFLIYFQGNSAPDKSGLPSDRFSAERTGGSVSTLTIQRTQQEDSAVYLCASSSPPRATSNYGYTFGSGTRLTVV.

The chain has TRBV28 and TRBJ1-4; TRBD1 aligns across 7 bases. This CDR3 contains 17 residues. The V segment lost 3 bases and the J segment 1 base; nucleotides outside the gene matches: 8. The germline gives CDR1 MDHEN, CDR2 SYDVKM. CDR3 amino acids: CASSFPARGETNEKLFF. In DNA, the CDR3 is TGTGCCAGCAGTTTTCCCGCCAGGGGGGAAACTAATGAAAAACTGTTTTTT.

This clone came up once. The chain has TRBV6-5 and TRBJ2-7; D might be TRBD2 (6 bases). CDR1 MNHEY and CDR2 SVGAGI come from the germline V gene. Trimming took 6 bases from V and 0 from J, leaving 12 bases between them. The CDR3 length is 14 residues. CDR3 amino acids: CASSSRDFSYEQYF. DNA of the CDR3: TGTGCCAGCAGCAGCCGGGACTTCTCCTACGAGCAGTACTTC.

This clone has more than one count but fewer than ten. A junction boundary mismatches the germline segment, possibly from a read error. This chain uses TRBV2 with TRBJ2-3; 9 positions match TRBD1. Germline CDR1 SNHLY, CDR2 FYNNEI. The CDR3 runs to 15 residues. The CDR3 bases are TGTGCCAGCAGTCGTCCGGGACAGGGCACATATACGCAGTATTTT. This codes for CASSRPGQGTYTQYF.

The chain has TRBV29-1 and TRBJ2-5; D gene unclear. The V gene lost 1 base and the J gene lost 2 bases, with 8 bases spanning the gap. There are 13 residues in the CDR3. Germline V gives CDR1 SQVTM, CDR2 ANQGSEA. The CDR3 region has the DNA TGCAGCGTTGAAGTTAGAATACAAGAGACCCAGTACTTC. Its protein product is CSVEVRIQETQYF.

The V call is TRBV19, the J call TRBJ2-1; a possible D gene is TRBD1 (5 bases). The CDR3 has 12 amino acids. Deletions cut 8 bases from V and 5 bases from J, with 10 bases between. The germline V gene has CDR1 LNHDA and CDR2 SQIVND (reference sequence). This chain's CDR3 is CASQQENNEQFF. CDR3 DNA sequence: TGTGCCAGTCAACAGGAAAACAATGAGCAGTTCTTC.

This rearrangement joins TRBV6-5 to TRBJ1-1; D unresolved. The V end lost 7 bases, the J end lost 2 bases, and 14 bases lay between the germline ends. The CDR3 extends over 14 amino acids. Looked up from germline, CDR1 is MNHEY and CDR2 is SVGAGI. This CDR3 is CASTYLRGNTEAFF. Written as DNA, the CDR3 is TGTGCCAGCACCTATCTTCGGGGAAACACTGAAGCTTTCTTT.

The rearrangement joins TRBV2 to TRBJ2-1, with TRBD1 matching 8 bases. The V gene end was trimmed by 6 bases and the J gene end by 5 bases; junction bases not matched to a gene: 9. The CDR3 runs to 15 residues. The germline CDR1 and CDR2 sequences are SNHLY and FYNNEI. The CDR3 reads CASRGQGGPNNEQFF. The CDR3 DNA is TGTGCCAGCAGAGGACAGGGTGGACCCAACAATGAGCAGTTCTTC.

This clone was recorded only once. The genes are TRBV7-3 and TRBJ2-1; 9 nucleotides align to TRBD2. V shed 5 bases, J shed 3 bases, and the junction held 11 bases outside the gene matches. The CDR3 spans 17 residues. Per germline, CDR1 SGHTA and CDR2 FQGTGA. The CDR3 sequence: CASSQGRSGGHYNEQFF. The CDR3 bases are TGTGCCAGCAGCCAAGGGCGTAGCGGGGGACACTACAATGAGCAGTTCTTC.

V is TRBV7-3 and J is TRBJ2-3, with D tentatively TRBD2 (7 bases). V dropped 1 base and J dropped 4 bases, with 9 bases sitting between them. The germline gives CDR1 SGHTA, CDR2 FQGTGA. This CDR3 has 14 amino acids. CDR3 nucleotide sequence: TGTGCCAGCAGCTTAAGGGGGGGCCCAGATACGCAGTATTTT. This translates into CASSLRGGPDTQYF.

This chain links TRBV9 with TRBJ2-1; 12 bases match TRBD2. V lost 0 bases to trimming and J lost 4 bases; unmatched junction nucleotides: 8. In germline, CDR1 is SGDLS, CDR2 YYNGEE. This CDR3 has 18 residues. CDR3 coding DNA: TGTGCCAGCAGCGTAGGTCCAGCGCTAGCGGGGGGGTACAATGAGCAGTTCTTC. Translated: CASSVGPALAGGYNEQFF.

The V call is TRBV21-1, the J call TRBJ2-1; TRBD2, the D gene given by the table, was not confirmed from the DNA. TRBV21-1 is a documented pseudogene. The CDR3 is made up of 14 amino acids. CDR3 loop: CASSTSSGHNEQFF. The CDR3 nucleotides are TGTGCCAGCAGCACCTCTAGCGGGCACAATGAGCAGTTCTTC.

J is TRBJ1-5 and V is TRBV27; 9 nucleotides line up with TRBD1. The CDR3 sequence is 14 residues long. Germline values: CDR1 MNHEY, CDR2 SMNVEV (reference sequence). Germline trimming cut 6 bases from V and 5 bases from J; bases unmatched to any gene: 5. The CDR3 sequence: CASRTGTGHQPQHF. The CDR3 DNA reads as TGTGCCAGCAGGACCGGGACAGGGCATCAGCCCCAGCATTTT.

The chain carries TRBV6-4 and TRBJ1-1, with D unresolved. CDR3 length: 14 residues. Trimming removed 2 bases at V and 0 bases at J, with 7 bases between. Per germline, CDR1 MRHNA and CDR2 SNTAGT. As DNA, the CDR3 is TGTGCCAGCAGTGACACAGACATGAACACTGAAGCTTTCTTT. Its protein is CASSDTDMNTEAFF.

V is TRBV27 and J is TRBJ1-4; no firm D call. V was trimmed by 2 bases and J by 6 bases, leaving 13 bases between them. Germline V gives CDR1 MNHEY, CDR2 SMNVEV (reference sequence). The CDR3 runs 15 residues. The CDR3 loop reads CASSLTRRLDEKLFF. The CDR3 DNA is TGTGCCAGCAGTTTAACTCGGCGGCTAGATGAAAAACTGTTTTTT. Filled out from reference TRBV27 and TRBJ1-4, the complete variable domain reads EAQVTQNPRYLITVTGKKLTVTCSQNMNHEYMSWYRQDPGLGLRQIYYSMNVEVTDKGDVPEGYKVSRKEKRNFPLILESPSPNQTSLYFCASSLTRRLDEKLFFGSGTQLSVL.

The chain carries TRBV6-5 and TRBJ2-2; the match to TRBD2 covers 10 bases. Germline lookup yields CDR1 MNHEY and CDR2 SVGAGI. V gave up 2 bases and J gave up 4 bases; unmatched junction bases: 1. This CDR3 spans 15 amino acids. CDR3 bases: TGTGCCAGCAGTTACCAGCGGGGGGGCACCGGGGAGCTGTTTTTT. Protein sequence: CASSYQRGGTGELFF.